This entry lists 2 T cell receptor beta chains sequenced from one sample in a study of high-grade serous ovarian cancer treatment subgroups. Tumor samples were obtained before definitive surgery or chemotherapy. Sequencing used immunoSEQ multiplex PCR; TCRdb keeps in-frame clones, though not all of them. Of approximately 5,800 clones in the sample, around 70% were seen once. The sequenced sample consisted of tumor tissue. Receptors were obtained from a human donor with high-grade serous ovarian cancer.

CDR3 sequence reads: CASSPSQGDGYTF. Here the CDR3 DNA reads TGTGCCAGCAGCCCGAGCCAGGGGGATGGCTACACCTTC. The V gene is TRBV5-6, the J gene TRBJ1-2, with 7 nucleotides matching TRBD1. This CDR3 spans 13 amino acids. Germline values: CDR1 SGHDT, CDR2 YYEEEE. The trim removed 4 bases at V and 6 bases at J, leaving 6 bases unmatched.

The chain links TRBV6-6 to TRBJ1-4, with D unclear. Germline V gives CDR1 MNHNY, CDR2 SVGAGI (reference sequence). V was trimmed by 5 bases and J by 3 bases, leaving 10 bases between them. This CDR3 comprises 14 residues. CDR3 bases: TGTGCCAGCAGTCTTTCTCAGTCTAATGAAAAACTGTTTTTT. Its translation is CASSLSQSNEKLFF.